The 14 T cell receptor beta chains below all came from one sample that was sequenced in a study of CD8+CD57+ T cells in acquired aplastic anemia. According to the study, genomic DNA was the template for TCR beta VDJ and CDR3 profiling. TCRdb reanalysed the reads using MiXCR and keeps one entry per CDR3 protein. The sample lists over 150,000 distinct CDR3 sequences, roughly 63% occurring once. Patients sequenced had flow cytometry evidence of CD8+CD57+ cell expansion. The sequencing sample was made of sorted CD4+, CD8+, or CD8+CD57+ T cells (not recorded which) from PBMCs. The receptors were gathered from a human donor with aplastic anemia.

The CDR3 bases are TGCGCCAGCAGCCTCGGGCAGGGAATAAATGGCTACACCTTC. Its protein is CASSLGQGINGYTF. The chain carries TRBV4-1 and TRBJ1-2; D might be TRBD1 (5 bases). This CDR3 has 14 residues. The germline V gene encodes CDR1 MGHRA and CDR2 YSYEKL. V lost 4 bases to trimming and J lost 6 bases, with 15 bases between them.

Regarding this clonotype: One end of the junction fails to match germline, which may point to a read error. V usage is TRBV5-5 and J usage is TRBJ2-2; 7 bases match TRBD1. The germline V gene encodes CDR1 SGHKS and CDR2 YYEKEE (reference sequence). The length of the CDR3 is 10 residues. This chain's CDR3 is CASSSAGTVF. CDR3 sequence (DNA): TGTGCCAGCAGTTCCGCCGGGACAGTGTTT.

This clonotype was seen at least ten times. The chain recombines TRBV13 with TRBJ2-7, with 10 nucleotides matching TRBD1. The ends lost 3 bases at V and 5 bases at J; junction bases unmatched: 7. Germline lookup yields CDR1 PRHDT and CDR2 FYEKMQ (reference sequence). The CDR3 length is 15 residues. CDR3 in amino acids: CASSFMGQGINEQYF. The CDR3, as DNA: TGTGCCAGCAGCTTTATGGGACAGGGGATCAACGAGCAGTACTTC.

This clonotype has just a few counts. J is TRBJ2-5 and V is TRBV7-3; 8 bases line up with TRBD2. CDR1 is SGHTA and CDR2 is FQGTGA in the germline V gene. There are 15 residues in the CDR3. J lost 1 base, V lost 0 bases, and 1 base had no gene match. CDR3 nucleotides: TGTGCCAGCAGCTTAACCGCGGGAGGCCAAGAGACCCAGTACTTC. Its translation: CASSLTAGGQETQYF.

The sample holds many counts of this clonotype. The CDR3 nucleotides are TGTGCCAGCAGCATGGGACAGGACTACGAGCAGTACTTC. Protein: CASSMGQDYEQYF. The chain combines TRBV7-9 with TRBJ2-7; 8 nucleotides match TRBD1. J lost 3 bases, V lost 5 bases, and 3 bases had no gene match. The CDR3 contains 13 residues. CDR1 and CDR2 from the germline V gene are SEHNR and FQNEAQ (reference sequence).

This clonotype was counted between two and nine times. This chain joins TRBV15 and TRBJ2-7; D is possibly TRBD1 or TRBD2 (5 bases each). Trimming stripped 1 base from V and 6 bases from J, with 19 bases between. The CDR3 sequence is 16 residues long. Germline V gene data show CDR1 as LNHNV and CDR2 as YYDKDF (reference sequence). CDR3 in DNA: TGTGCCACCAGCAGAGCAGGGACCCACCAAAGGACCGAGCAGTACTTC. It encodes CATSRAGTHQRTEQYF.

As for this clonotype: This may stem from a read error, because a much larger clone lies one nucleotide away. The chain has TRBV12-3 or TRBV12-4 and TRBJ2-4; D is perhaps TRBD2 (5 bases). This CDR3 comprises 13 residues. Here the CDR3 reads CASSLSGENIRYF. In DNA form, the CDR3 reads TGTGCCAGCAGTTTGAGCGGAGAAAACATTCGGTACTTC.

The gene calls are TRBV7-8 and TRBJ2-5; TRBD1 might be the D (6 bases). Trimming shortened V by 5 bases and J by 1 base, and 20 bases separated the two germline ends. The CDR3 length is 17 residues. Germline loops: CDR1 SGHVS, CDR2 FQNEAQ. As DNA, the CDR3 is TGTGCCAGCAGCCAGAGGGGAGACAGGTCCTTCCAAGAGACCCAGTACTTC. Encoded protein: CASSQRGDRSFQETQYF.

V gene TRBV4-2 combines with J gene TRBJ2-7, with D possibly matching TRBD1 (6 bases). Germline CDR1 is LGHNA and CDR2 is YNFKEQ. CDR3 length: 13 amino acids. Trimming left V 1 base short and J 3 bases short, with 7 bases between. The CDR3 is CASSQGTDYEQYF. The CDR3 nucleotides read TGTGCCAGCAGCCAAGGGACAGACTACGAGCAGTACTTC.

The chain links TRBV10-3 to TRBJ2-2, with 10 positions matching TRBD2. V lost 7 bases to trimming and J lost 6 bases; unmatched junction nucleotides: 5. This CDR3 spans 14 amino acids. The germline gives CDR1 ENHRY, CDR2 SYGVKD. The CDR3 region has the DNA TGTGCCATCACCCGGACTAGCGGACCCGGGGAGCTGTTTTTT. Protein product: CAITRTSGPGELFF.

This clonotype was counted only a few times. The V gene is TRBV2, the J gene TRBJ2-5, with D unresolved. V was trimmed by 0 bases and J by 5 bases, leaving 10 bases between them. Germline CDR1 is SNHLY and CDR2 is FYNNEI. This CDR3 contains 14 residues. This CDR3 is CASSEAQLDETQYF. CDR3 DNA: TGTGCCAGCAGTGAAGCGCAGCTAGACGAGACCCAGTACTTC.

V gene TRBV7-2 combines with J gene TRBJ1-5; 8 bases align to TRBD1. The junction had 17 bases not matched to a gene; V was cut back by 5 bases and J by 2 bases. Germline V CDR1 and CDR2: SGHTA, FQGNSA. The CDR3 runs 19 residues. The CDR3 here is CASSQAKGGQGFGNQPQHF. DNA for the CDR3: TGTGCCAGCAGCCAAGCGAAGGGAGGACAGGGCTTTGGCAATCAGCCCCAGCATTTT.

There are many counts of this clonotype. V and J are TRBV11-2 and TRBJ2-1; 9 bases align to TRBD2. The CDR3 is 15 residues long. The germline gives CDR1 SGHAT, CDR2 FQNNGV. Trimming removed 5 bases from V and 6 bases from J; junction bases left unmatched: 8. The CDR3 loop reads CASSVPGTSLNEQFF. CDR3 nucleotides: TGTGCCAGCAGCGTCCCCGGGACTAGCCTCAATGAGCAGTTCTTC.

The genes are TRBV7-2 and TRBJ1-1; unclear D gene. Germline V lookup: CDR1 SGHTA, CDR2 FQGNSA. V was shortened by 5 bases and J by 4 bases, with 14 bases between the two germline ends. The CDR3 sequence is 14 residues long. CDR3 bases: TGTGCCAGCAGCAAGGATTATCAGGTCACTGAAGCTTTCTTT. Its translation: CASSKDYQVTEAFF.